Described below is a single T cell receptor (beta chain) sequence and its context. Its antigen is currently unknown. The data belong to a study of T cells in localized non-small cell lung cancer. Whole-study findings and limits: Tumor trailed uninvolved adjacent lung in T cell clonality, which peaked there. Longer survival (overall) was linked to higher T cell density in blood.

The table came from immunoSEQ multiplex PCR; TCRdb's copy has only in-frame clones and leaves some out. The data hold tens of thousands of clones, with 75% to 85% observed a single time. The length of the CDR3 is 17 residues. Germline CDR1 is SGHVT and CDR2 is SQSDAQ. V was pared by 8 bases and J by 1 base, with 12 bases of the junction left unmatched. This chain links TRBV7-4 with TRBJ1-5, with TRBD1 matching 9 bases. The sequence was obtained from a man aged 35 to 70 with stage II lung adenocarcinoma. The starting material was PBMCs, obtained before any cancer treatment. The CDR3 protein is CASLRDRVFWSNQPQHF. The DNA for the CDR3 is TGTGCCAGCTTACGGGACAGGGTGTTCTGGAGCAATCAGCCCCAGCATTTT.